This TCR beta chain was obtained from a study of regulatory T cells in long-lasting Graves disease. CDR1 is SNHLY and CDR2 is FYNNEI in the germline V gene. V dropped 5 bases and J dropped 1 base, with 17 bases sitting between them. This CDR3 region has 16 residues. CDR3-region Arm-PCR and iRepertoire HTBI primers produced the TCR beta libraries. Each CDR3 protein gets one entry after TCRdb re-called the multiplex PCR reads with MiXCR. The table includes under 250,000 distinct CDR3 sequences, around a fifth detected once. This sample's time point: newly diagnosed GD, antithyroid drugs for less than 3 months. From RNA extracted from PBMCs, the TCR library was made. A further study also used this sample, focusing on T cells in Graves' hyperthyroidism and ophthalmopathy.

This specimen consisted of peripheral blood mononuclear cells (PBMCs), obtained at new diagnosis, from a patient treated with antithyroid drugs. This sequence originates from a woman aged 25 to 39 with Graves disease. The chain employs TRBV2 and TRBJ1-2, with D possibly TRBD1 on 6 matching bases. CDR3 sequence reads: CASSFFDRNLNYGYTF. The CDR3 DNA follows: TGTGCCAGCAGTTTTTTCGACAGGAATCTTAACTATGGCTACACCTTC.